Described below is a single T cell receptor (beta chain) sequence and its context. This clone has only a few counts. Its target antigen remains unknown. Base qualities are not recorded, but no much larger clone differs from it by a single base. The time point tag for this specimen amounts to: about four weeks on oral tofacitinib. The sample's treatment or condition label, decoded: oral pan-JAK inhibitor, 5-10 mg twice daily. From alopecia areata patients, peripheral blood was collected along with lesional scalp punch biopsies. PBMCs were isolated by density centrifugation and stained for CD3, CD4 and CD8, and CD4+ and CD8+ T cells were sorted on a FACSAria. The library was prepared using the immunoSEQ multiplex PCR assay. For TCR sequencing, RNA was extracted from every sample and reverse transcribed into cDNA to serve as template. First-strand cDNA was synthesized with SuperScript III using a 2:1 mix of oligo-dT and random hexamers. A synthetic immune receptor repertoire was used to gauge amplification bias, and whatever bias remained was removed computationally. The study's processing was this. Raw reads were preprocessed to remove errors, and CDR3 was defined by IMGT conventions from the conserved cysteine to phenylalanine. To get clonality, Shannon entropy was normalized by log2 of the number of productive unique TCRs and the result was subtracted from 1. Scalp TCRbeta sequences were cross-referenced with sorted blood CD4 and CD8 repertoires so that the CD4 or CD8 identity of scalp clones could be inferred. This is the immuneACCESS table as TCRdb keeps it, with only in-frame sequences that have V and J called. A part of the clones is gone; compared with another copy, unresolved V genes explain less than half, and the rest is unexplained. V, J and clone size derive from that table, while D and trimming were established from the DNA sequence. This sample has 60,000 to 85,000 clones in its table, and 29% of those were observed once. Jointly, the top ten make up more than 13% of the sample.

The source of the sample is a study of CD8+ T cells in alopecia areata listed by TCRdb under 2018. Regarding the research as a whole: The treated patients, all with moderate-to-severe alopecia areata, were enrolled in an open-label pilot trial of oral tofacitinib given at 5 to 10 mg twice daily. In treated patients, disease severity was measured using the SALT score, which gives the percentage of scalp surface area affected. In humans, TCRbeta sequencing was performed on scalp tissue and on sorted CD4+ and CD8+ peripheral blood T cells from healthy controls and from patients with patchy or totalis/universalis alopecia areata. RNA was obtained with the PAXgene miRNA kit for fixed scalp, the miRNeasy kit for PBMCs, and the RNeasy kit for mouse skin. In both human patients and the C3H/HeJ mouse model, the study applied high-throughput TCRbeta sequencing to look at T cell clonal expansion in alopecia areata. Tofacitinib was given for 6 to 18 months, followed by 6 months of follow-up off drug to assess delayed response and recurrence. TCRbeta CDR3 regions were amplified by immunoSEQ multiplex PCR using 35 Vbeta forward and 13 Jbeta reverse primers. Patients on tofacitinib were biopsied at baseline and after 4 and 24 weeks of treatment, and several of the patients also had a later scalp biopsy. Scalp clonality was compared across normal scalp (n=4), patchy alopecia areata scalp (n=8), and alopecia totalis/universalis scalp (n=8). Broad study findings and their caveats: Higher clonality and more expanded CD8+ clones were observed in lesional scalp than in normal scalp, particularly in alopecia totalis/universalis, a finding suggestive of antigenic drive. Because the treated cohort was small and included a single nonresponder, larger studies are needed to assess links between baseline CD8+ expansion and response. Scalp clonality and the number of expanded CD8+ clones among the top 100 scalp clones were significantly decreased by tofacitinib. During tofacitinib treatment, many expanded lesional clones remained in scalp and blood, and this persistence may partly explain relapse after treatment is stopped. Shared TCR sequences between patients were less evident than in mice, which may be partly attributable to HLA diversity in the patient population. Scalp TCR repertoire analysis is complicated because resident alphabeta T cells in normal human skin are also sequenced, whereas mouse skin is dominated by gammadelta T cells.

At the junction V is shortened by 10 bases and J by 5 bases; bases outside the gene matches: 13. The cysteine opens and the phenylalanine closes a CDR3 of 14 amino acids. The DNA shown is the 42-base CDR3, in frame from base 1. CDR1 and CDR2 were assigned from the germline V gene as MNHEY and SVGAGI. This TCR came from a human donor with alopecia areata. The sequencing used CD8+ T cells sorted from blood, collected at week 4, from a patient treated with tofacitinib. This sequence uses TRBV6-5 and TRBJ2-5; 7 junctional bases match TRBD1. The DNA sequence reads TGTGCCATTAGTCCGGGACAGTTTTCGGAGACCCAGTACTTC. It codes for CAISPGQFSETQYF.